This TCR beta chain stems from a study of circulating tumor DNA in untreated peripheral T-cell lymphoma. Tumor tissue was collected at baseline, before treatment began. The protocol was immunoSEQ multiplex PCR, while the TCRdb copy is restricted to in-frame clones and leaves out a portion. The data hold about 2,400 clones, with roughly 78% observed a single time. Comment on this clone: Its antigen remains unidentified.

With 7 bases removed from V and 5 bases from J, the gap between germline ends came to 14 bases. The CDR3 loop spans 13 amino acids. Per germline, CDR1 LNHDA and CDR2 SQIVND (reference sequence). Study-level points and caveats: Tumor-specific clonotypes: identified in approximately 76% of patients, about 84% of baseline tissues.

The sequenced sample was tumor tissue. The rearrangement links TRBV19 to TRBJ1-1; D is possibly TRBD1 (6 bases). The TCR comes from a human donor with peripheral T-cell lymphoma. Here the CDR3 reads CASKGGGGTEAFF. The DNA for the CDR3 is TGTGCCAGTAAGGGGGGAGGAGGAACTGAAGCTTTCTTT.